This T cell receptor beta chain came from a study of shared clonotypes between healthy human individuals. Study context: Those who served as donors were two women and a few men between the ages of 18 and 49.

Trimming stripped 1 base from V and 2 bases from J, with 12 bases between. Germline values: CDR1 LGHNA, CDR2 YNFKEQ. CDR3 size: 16 residues. Genomic DNA for unsorted samples was obtained from some 100 million PBMCs. The authors ran unsorted PBMC replicate PCRs on around 270 ng DNA, some 30,000 T cell genomes. Assay: immunoSEQ multiplex PCR; the TCRdb copy retains only in-frame clones and omits some. The data contain 400,000 to 500,000 clones, around 79% of them singletons. Sequencing used PBMCs. The TCR was taken from a woman aged 40 to 50 in good health. Some clones in this sample may be carry-over from other donors' samples. The chain combines TRBV4-2 with TRBJ2-1; possible D gene TRBD2, 5 bases. CDR3 protein: CASSQAADQTYNEQFF. CDR3 coding DNA: TGTGCCAGCAGCCAAGCAGCGGACCAAACCTACAATGAGCAGTTCTTC.